The T cell receptor beta chain described here comes from a study of OX40 agonist ivuxolimab in advanced cancers. Background on the study: Patients were given ivuxolimab, an antibody that agonizes OX40 (CD134). Participants averaged approximately 60 years of age (range about 23 to 80) and were under 90% male. Three dose-escalation patients had partial responses: one with hepatocellular carcinoma and two with cutaneous melanoma.

The data were produced by immunoSEQ multiplex PCR, yet TCRdb's version contains in-frame clones alone and is incomplete. The sample records some 59,000 clones, 70% to 85% being singletons. The CDR3 length is 14 residues. Germline assignment: CDR1 GTSNPN and CDR2 SVGIG (reference sequence). Between the trimmed V and J ends, which lost 4 bases and 2 bases, there was a span of 14 bases. Blood sampling took place at baseline, cycle 4 day 1, and cycle 7 day 1. The sample consisted of CD4+ or CD8+ T cells sorted from blood, taken in a trial of the OX40 agonist ivuxolimab. The J gene is TRBJ2-5, the V gene TRBV30; D could derive from TRBD1 or TRBD2 (5 bases each). The clonotype was recovered from an adult with an advanced solid tumor such as melanoma, head and neck, liver or kidney cancer. This CDR3 is CAWKPGPVQETQYF. The CDR3 DNA follows: TGTGCCTGGAAGCCGGGACCAGTTCAAGAGACCCAGTACTTC.